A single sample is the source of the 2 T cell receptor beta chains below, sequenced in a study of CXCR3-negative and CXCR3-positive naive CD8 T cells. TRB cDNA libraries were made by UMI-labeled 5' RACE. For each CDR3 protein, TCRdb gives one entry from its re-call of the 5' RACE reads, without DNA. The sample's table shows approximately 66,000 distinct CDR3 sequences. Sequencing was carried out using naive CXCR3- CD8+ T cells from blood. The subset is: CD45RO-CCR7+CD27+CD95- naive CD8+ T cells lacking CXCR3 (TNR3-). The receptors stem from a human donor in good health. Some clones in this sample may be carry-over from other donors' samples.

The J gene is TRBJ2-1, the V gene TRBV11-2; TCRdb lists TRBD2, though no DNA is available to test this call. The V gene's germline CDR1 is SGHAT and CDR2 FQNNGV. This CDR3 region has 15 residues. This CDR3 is CASSLVLAGVDEQFF.

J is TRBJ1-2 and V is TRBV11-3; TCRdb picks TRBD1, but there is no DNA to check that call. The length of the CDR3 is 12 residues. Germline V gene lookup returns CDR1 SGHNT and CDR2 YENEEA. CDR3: CASSRDRDGYTF.